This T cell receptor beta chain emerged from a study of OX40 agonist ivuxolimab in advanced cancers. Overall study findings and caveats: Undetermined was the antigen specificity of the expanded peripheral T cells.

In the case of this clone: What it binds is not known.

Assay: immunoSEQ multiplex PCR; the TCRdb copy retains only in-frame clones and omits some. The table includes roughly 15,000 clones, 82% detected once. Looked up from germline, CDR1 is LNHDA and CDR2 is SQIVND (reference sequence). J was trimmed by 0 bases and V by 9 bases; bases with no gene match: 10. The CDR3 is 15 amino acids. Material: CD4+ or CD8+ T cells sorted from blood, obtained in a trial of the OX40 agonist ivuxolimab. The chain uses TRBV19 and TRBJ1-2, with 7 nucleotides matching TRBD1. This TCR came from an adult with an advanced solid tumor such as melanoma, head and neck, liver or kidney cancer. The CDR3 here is CASTQGDLANYGYTF. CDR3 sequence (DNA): TGTGCCAGCACCCAGGGGGACCTAGCTAACTATGGCTACACCTTC.